This T cell receptor beta chain was captured by sequencing in a study of beta chain features in type 1 diabetes. Whole-study findings and limits: Sampled from patients, naive, central memory and Treg TCRB repertoires appeared more similar than those sampled from healthy donors. Type 1 diabetes patients had VDJ junctions that carried fewer insertions and more deletions. Moderate yet significant TCRB CDR3 shortening was seen in Type 1 diabetes patients in all four CD4+ subsets.

As for this clone: No antigen is known for it.

Expressed TCRB transcripts were sequenced because the entire RNA isolate underwent reverse transcription. The assay was immunoSEQ multiplex PCR, and TCRdb's table has in-frame clones only and misses some. The data show 630,000 or so clones, 11% to 15% seen once. Germline V gives CDR1 MNHNY, CDR2 SVGAGI (reference sequence). The CDR3 spans 13 residues. V lost 0 bases, J lost 10 bases, and 12 bases lay in between. This sequence joins TRBV6-6 and TRBJ1-2, with D unresolved. The sequence was obtained from a man between 18 and 29 years old with type 1 diabetes. The sample comprised naive CD4+ T cells from blood. The CDR3 region is CASSYSGQTIYTF. The DNA of the CDR3 is TGTGCCAGCAGTTACTCCGGGCAGACCATCTACACCTTC.